This paragraph covers one T cell receptor (beta chain) sequence. The sample belongs to a study of cytomegalovirus exposure and HLA in healthy donors. PCR was performed using 60 Vbeta and 13 Jbeta primers. Profiled with immunoSEQ multiplex PCR; TCRdb holds only in-frame clones, not every one. The repertoire holds approximately 130,000 clones, with 75% as singletons. Germline V gene sequence: CDR1 SGHRS, CDR2 YFSETQ. The ends lost 2 bases at V and 1 base at J; junction bases unmatched: 4. This CDR3 comprises 15 residues. The V and J genes are TRBV5-1 and TRBJ2-5; 8 bases map to TRBD1. This clonotype was obtained from a woman aged 40-49 years in good health and CMV-seropositive. Sequencing was done on a sample of PBMCs. In nucleotides, the CDR3 is TGCGCCAGCAGCTTCCGACAGGGGTTCCAAGAGACCCAGTACTTC. It yields the protein CASSFRQGFQETQYF.